This paragraph covers one TCR beta chain sequence. The antigen is undetermined. V was clipped by 4 bases and J by 0 bases, with 17 bases between them. Germline V CDR1 and CDR2: SGHVS, FNYEAQ. CDR3 length: 17 residues. The sample originates from a study of T-cell reconstitution after alpha-beta-depleted transplantation in children. Study observations and caveats: A year had passed since transplant, and T-cell counts and diversity by then came mostly from newly produced T cells. Reported findings indicate that, about two months after transplant, alpha-beta T cells came from several hundred expanded clones, which were derived from non-depleted graft cells. TCRbeta diversity was high at day 60 in some patients (a result of surviving recipient T cells and thymic progenitors).

A TCRbeta library incorporating unique molecular identifiers was prepared. TCRdb analysed the PCR reads with MiXCR anew, one entry per CDR3 protein. Counted here are 350,000 to 500,000 distinct CDR3 sequences, approximately 41% occurring once; the ten biggest clones make up about 30%. The sequence was obtained from a girl aged 2-10 years with aplastic anemia, due to receive a stem cell transplant. The rearrangement links TRBV7-6 to TRBJ2-3, with D possibly TRBD2 on 6 matching bases. The source was PBMCs, collected before TCRalphabeta/CD19-depleted stem cell transplant. CDR3 residues: CASSSRFGTSSTDTQYF. CDR3 coding DNA: TGTGCCAGCAGCTCTCGATTTGGGACTTCTAGCACAGATACGCAGTATTTT.